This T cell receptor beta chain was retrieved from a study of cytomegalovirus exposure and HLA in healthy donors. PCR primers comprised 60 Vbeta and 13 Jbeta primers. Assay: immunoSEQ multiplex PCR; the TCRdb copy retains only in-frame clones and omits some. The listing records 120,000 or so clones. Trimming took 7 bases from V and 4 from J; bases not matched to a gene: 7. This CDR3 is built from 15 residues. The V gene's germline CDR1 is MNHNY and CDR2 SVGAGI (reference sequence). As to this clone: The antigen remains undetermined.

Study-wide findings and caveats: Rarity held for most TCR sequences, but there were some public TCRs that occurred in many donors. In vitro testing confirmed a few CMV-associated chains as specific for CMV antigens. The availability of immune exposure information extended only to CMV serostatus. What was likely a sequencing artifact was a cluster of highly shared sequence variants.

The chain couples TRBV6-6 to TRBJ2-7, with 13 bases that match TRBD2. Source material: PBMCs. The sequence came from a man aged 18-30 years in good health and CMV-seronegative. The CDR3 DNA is TGTGCCAGCACGACTAGCGGGAGGCATGAATACGAGCAGTACTTC. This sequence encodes CASTTSGRHEYEQYF.